Below, 12 T cell receptor beta chains from the same sample are listed, as sequenced in a study of blood T cell repertoires in COVID-19. The assay was immunoSEQ multiplex PCR, and TCRdb's table has in-frame clones only and misses some. There are about 440,000 clones in the sample; 70% to 90% occur only once, and just under 2% lies in the top ten. The sequencing input was PBMCs or T cells enriched from blood (not recorded which). The receptors come from a woman between 18 and 29 years old with acute COVID-19.

CDR3 coding DNA: TGTGCCAGCAGCCAATCTCAGGCTAGCGGGAGAGATGAGCAGTTCTTC. This codes for CASSQSQASGRDEQFF. The chain is built from TRBV14 and TRBJ2-1; 10 bases are a match to TRBD2. The CDR3 totals 16 residues. V was pared by 2 bases and J by 8 bases, with 9 bases of the junction left unmatched. From germline, CDR1 is SGHDN and CDR2 FVKESK.

The rearrangement joins TRBV3-1 (or the pseudogene TRBV3-2) to TRBJ1-1, with 11 bases matching TRBD1. V lost 0 bases, J lost 8 bases, and 5 bases stayed unmatched. Germline-derived CDR1 and CDR2 are LGHDT and YNNKEL (reference sequence). The CDR3 covers 15 residues. The CDR3 coding sequence is TGTGCCAGCAGCCAAGATGGACAGGGGGCGCGGGAAGCTTTCTTT. Encoded protein: CASSQDGQGAREAFF.

In the case of this clone: The sample holds other DNA sequences that translate to the same CDR3. J is TRBJ1-1 and V is TRBV3-1 (or the pseudogene TRBV3-2), with D hard to call. CDR1 and CDR2 (germline): LGHDT, YNNKEL (reference sequence). Trimming stripped 1 base from V and 4 bases from J, with 7 bases between. This CDR3 region has 13 residues. This CDR3 is CASSQVRGTEAFF. In DNA form, the CDR3 reads TGTGCCAGCAGCCAAGTTCGGGGCACTGAAGCTTTCTTT.

This clone was recorded a few times. This chain uses TRBV15 with TRBJ1-5; D may be TRBD1 (6 bases). The CDR3 runs 17 residues. Germline values: CDR1 LNHNV, CDR2 YYDKDF (reference sequence). V was trimmed by 0 bases and J by 0 bases, leaving 12 bases between them. DNA for the CDR3: TGTGCCACCAGCAGAGATCGAAGGGGGTATAGCAATCAGCCCCAGCATTTT. Its protein product is CATSRDRRGYSNQPQHF.

The chain recombines TRBV27 with TRBJ1-6; the match to TRBD1 covers 7 bases. The CDR3 spans 14 residues. The V segment lost 5 bases and the J segment 9 bases; nucleotides outside the gene matches: 7. Germline values: CDR1 MNHEY, CDR2 SMNVEV (reference sequence). The CDR3 spells CASSLNRGTSPLHF. The CDR3 DNA sequence: TGTGCCAGCAGTCTCAACAGGGGCACTTCACCCCTCCACTTT.

This clone was counted only a few times. This chain connects TRBV18 to TRBJ1-1, with a possible D match to TRBD1 (6 bases). Looked up from germline, CDR1 is KGHSH and CDR2 is LQKENI. The CDR3 covers 18 residues. V was shortened by 5 bases and J by 4 bases, with 26 bases between the two germline ends. The CDR3 is CASSAVLMRGGSITEAFF. The CDR3 coding sequence is TGTGCCAGCTCAGCTGTGTTGATGCGCGGGGGCTCGATCACTGAAGCTTTCTTT.

This chain joins TRBV3-1 (or the pseudogene TRBV3-2) and TRBJ2-1, with D perhaps TRBD2 (6 bases). CDR3 length: 12 residues. V gave up 1 base and J gave up 15 bases, with 13 bases separating them. Germline CDR1 LGHDT, CDR2 YNNKEL (reference sequence). The DNA of the CDR3 is TGTGCCAGCAGCCAAGGGGGACTGCATGTGTTCTTC. This gives the protein CASSQGGLHVFF.

This chain uses TRBV5-6 with TRBJ2-7; the D gene is possibly TRBD2 (6 bases). V gave up 7 bases and J gave up 0 bases, with 17 bases separating them. The germline V gene encodes CDR1 SGHDT and CDR2 YYEEEE. The CDR3 is made up of 15 amino acids. Written as DNA, the CDR3 is TGTGCCAGCGAGGACTTCGGGGGTAACTCCTACGAGCAGTACTTC. It yields the protein CASEDFGGNSYEQYF.

The DNA of the CDR3 is TGTGCCAGCAGCTTATACAGGGATCACACTGAAGCTTTCTTT. Amino acids: CASSLYRDHTEAFF. V and J are TRBV7-2 and TRBJ1-1, with a weak D call TRBD1 (6 bases). The CDR3 runs to 14 residues. V dropped 2 bases and J dropped 3 bases, with 10 bases sitting between them. Germline values: CDR1 SGHTA, CDR2 FQGNSA.

The chain carries TRBV12-5 and TRBJ1-5, with D tentatively TRBD1 (6 bases). The CDR3 totals 14 residues. V was cut by 6 bases and J by 4 bases, with 13 bases left in between. CDR1 and CDR2 from the germline V gene are LGHNT and FRNRAP. The CDR3 loop reads CASGPQGINQPQHF. The CDR3 region has the DNA TGTGCTAGTGGACCACAGGGAATAAATCAGCCCCAGCATTTT.

The chain employs TRBV9 and TRBJ2-3; TRBD1 is a possible D gene (6 bases). Per germline, CDR1 SGDLS and CDR2 YYNGEE. This CDR3 spans 15 amino acids. V gave up 4 bases and J gave up 1 base, with 13 bases separating them. CDR3 residues: CASSRQDGRTDTQYF. Here the CDR3 DNA reads TGTGCCAGCAGCCGACAGGATGGGCGCACAGATACGCAGTATTTT.

The genes are TRBV7-8 and TRBJ2-7, with 10 nucleotides matching TRBD1. Per germline, CDR1 SGHVS and CDR2 FQNEAQ. CDR3 size: 15 residues. Unmatched junction bases numbered 8, after V lost 5 bases and J lost 4 bases. The CDR3 DNA reads TGTGCCAGCAGCCCACGGACAGGGGGAGGTTACGAGCAGTACTTC. This sequence encodes CASSPRTGGGYEQYF.